A selection of T cell receptor beta chains follows, all from one sample in a study of Ad26.COV2.S vaccination and SARS-CoV-2 variants. The method was immunoSEQ multiplex PCR; TCRdb's version includes in-frame clones alone and lacks a portion of them. The sample contains around 500,000 clones, nearly 90% of which appear only once. Sample: peripheral blood, taken in a trial of Ad26.COV2.S vaccine versus placebo. The receptors here all came from a person aged 18-60 years who received the Ad26.COV2.S COVID-19 vaccine or a placebo. Each CDR3 is given with its conserved first and last residue. Each record gives: J gene, V gene, clone size, D gene, CDR3 DNA, CDR3 protein. The D gene is left open where the match is weak. A row's size may be missing; if present it is once, few, many or a size class.

>TRBJ1-2|TRBV3-1/TRBV3-2|-|TRBD1
TGTGCCAGCAGCCAACGGGACAGGGGTTCCTATGGCTACACCTTC
CASSQRDRGSYGYTF
>TRBJ2-2|TRBV11-2|-|-
TGTGCCAGCAGCTTAACTAACACCGGGGAGCTGTTTTTT
CASSLTNTGELFF
>TRBJ2-7|TRBV28|-|TRBD2
TGTGCCAGCAGTTTAGCGACTAGCGGAGCCTACGAGCAGTACTTC
CASSLATSGAYEQYF
>TRBJ1-2|TRBV29-1|-|TRBD1
TGCAGCGTTGAGAGGGACAGGGGTTTTGGCTACACCTTC
CSVERDRGFGYTF
>TRBJ1-5|TRBV19|-|-
TGTGCCAGTTTGGACAGACCTAGCAATCAGCCCCAGCATTTT
CASLDRPSNQPQHF
>TRBJ2-7|TRBV2|once|-
TGTGCCAGCAGTGGGGACGGCGGGGCAGAGCAGTACTTC
CASSGDGGAEQYF
>TRBJ1-6|TRBV4-1|-|-
TGCGCCAGCAGCTCCAGCGCCGGGGAGAGGAATTCACCCCTCCACTTT
CASSSSAGERNSPLHF
>TRBJ2-7|TRBV5-1|once|-
TGCGCCAGCAGCTCAGGACTGTCCAGCTACGAGCAGTACTTC
CASSSGLSSYEQYF
>TRBJ2-3|TRBV7-3|-|TRBD2
TGTGCCAGCAGTCGAGCGGGATCCGTCACAGATACGCAGTATTTT
CASSRAGSVTDTQYF
>TRBJ1-5|TRBV5-4|-|-
TGTGCCAGCAGCTTGTGGGGCACGGGGCAGCCCCAGCATTTT
CASSLWGTGQPQHF
>TRBJ2-7|TRBV28|-|-
TGTGCCATTACTACGGGCCCGCGCTACGAGCAGTACTTC
CAITTGPRYEQYF
>TRBJ2-5|TRBV18|-|-
TGTGCCAGCTCACCACTCGGGAGTAACCAAGAGACCCAGTACTTC
CASSPLGSNQETQYF
>TRBJ2-1|TRBV6-5|-|-
TGTGCCAGCAGTTACTCGTTTCCAGGGGACCACAATGAGCAGTTCTTC
CASSYSFPGDHNEQFF
>TRBJ2-1|TRBV9|-|-
TGTGCCAGCAGCGGGGTAGGGTCCTACAATGAGCAGTTCTTC
CASSGVGSYNEQFF
>TRBJ2-2|TRBV5-1|once|TRBD2
TGCGCCAGCGGGGACCGGCCTAGCGGGACCCCCGGGGAGCTGTTTTTT
CASGDRPSGTPGELFF
>TRBJ2-1|TRBV27|-|-
TGTGCCAGCAGGGCCTTCAGCTCCTACAATGAGCAGTTCTTC
CASRAFSSYNEQFF
>TRBJ2-7|TRBV5-1|-|-
TGCGCCAGCAGCCGGGATGGGCAGGGGGGATTCTACGAGCAGTACTTC
CASSRDGQGGFYEQYF
>TRBJ2-5|TRBV29-1|-|TRBD1
TGCAGCACCACCGGGACAGGGGGAGGAGAGACCCAGTACTTC
CSTTGTGGGETQYF
>TRBJ2-1|TRBV28|-|-
TGTGCCAGCAGTTCCCACGAGCAGTTCTTC
CASSSHEQFF
>TRBJ1-6|TRBV28|-|-
TGTGCCAGCAGTCTTATTGCTTCACCCCTCCACTTT
CASSLIASPLHF
>TRBJ2-1|TRBV25-1|-|-
TGTGCCAGCGCCGGAACCTACAATGAGCAGTTCTTC
CASAGTYNEQFF
>TRBJ1-6|TRBV27|-|-
TGTGCCAGCAGTCCCTCGGGCCATAATTCACCCCTCCACTTT
CASSPSGHNSPLHF
>TRBJ2-7|TRBV29-1|-|TRBD2
TGCAGCGTCGCGGAAAAACTAGCGGGGAGCAGATCCTACGAGCAGTACTTC
CSVAEKLAGSRSYEQYF
>TRBJ2-7|TRBV10-1|-|-
TGCGCCAGCAGTGAGTCGATAGTGGACCCCTCCTACGAGCAGTACTTC
CASSESIVDPSYEQYF
>TRBJ2-1|TRBV30|-|-
TGTGCCTGGAACCCGGATTCATACAATGAGCAGTTCTTC
CAWNPDSYNEQFF
>TRBJ2-5|TRBV28|once|-
TGTGCCAGCAGTTTACTAAGGCCCCAAGAGACCCAGTACTTC
CASSLLRPQETQYF
>TRBJ2-5|TRBV28|-|-
TGTGCCAGCAGTTCCCAGGAGGGGGGAGAGACCCAGTACTTC
CASSSQEGGETQYF
>TRBJ2-7|TRBV11-2|once|-
TGTGCCAGCAGCTTAGGCGGAGCGGAGGAGCAGTACTTC
CASSLGGAEEQYF
>TRBJ2-3|TRBV9|-|TRBD2
TGTGCCAGCAGCGTAGGCCTAGCGGAGAGCACAGATACGCAGTATTTT
CASSVGLAESTDTQYF
>TRBJ1-5|TRBV10-3|few|-
TGTGCCATCAGTGAGTCGGAAGGACAGCCCCAGCATTTT
CAISESEGQPQHF
>TRBJ2-7|TRBV7-9|-|-
TGTGCCAGCAGCTTATATCAGGGGCAGCCTTATGACTTC
CASSLYQGQPYDF